A selection of T cell receptor beta chains follows, all from one sample in a study of early T cells in non-severe SARS-CoV-2 infection. TCRdb ran MiXCR on the 5' RACE reads and lists one entry per CDR3 protein. The sample carries under 70,000 distinct CDR3 sequences, roughly 13% recorded once. Sequenced input: whole blood. The receptors here all came from an adult who was a healthcare worker with PCR-confirmed SARS-CoV-2 infection or an uninfected control (not recorded which). The CDR3 runs from the conserved cysteine through the conserved F or W. D genes are given only for firm matches. Part of the rows lack a size; the others show once, few, many or a class for expanded clones.

d_call j_call v_call clone_size cdr3_aa cdr3_nt
TRBD1 TRBJ2-3 TRBV9 many CASSPRQGSRTDTQYF TGTGCCAGCAGCCCACGACAGGGGTCCCGCACAGATACGCAGTATTTT
- TRBJ1-4 TRBV20-1 many CSARDINEKLFF TGCAGTGCTAGGGACATTAATGAAAAACTGTTTTTT
- TRBJ1-6 TRBV7-9 few CASSLRTGRNSPLHF TGTGCCAGCAGCTTACGAACAGGGCGAAATTCACCCCTCCACTTT
- TRBJ2-1 TRBV7-6 few CASSLAYSRVMNEQFF TGTGCCAGCAGCTTAGCGTACTCCCGAGTAATGAATGAGCAGTTCTTC
- TRBJ2-2 TRBV10-3 - CAISDITGELFF TGTGCCATCAGTGATATCACCGGGGAGCTGTTTTTT
- TRBJ2-3 TRBV27 many CASSLRAKYGDTQYF TGTGCCAGCAGTTTAAGGGCCAAATATGGAGATACGCAGTATTTT
- TRBJ1-1 TRBV29-1 - CSAPVGIMNTEAFF TGCAGCGCCCCGGTGGGGATCATGAACACTGAAGCTTTCTTT
- TRBJ1-2 TRBV24-1 - CATSGRAPFYGYTF TGTGCCACCAGTGGAAGGGCCCCGTTCTATGGCTACACCTTC
TRBD1 TRBJ1-1 TRBV5-6 few CASSQPTGGHTEAFF TGTGCCAGCAGCCAGCCCACAGGGGGGCACACTGAAGCTTTCTTT
- TRBJ1-6 TRBV19 many CASSGRAYNSPLHF TGTGCCAGTAGTGGCCGGGCCTATAATTCACCCCTCCACTTT
- TRBJ2-7 TRBV4-1 many CASSQVDGYEQYF TGCGCCAGCAGCCAAGTTGACGGCTACGAGCAGTACTTC
TRBD2 TRBJ2-7 TRBV7-8 many CASSLLAGGDYEQYF TGTGCCAGCAGCCTGCTAGCGGGAGGGGACTACGAGCAGTACTTC
- TRBJ1-1 TRBV29-1 - CSVAGGMNTEAFF TGCAGCGTTGCGGGGGGGATGAACACTGAAGCTTTCTTT
TRBD1 TRBJ2-3 TRBV4-1 many CASSQGQGGTQYF TGCGCCAGCAGCCAGGGACAGGGGGGTACGCAGTATTTT
- TRBJ1-2 TRBV5-6 few CASRQRGAEGYGYTF TGTGCCAGCAGACAACGGGGGGCAGAGGGCTATGGCTACACCTTC
TRBD2 TRBJ2-1 TRBV5-4 few CASSLIAGTSAYNEQFF TGTGCCAGCAGCCTCATCGCGGGGACTAGCGCTTACAATGAGCAGTTCTTC
- TRBJ2-7 TRBV29-1 many CSVRTQPFEQYF TGCAGCGTGAGGACACAGCCATTCGAGCAGTACTTC
- TRBJ2-3 TRBV20-1 many CSAQKGGSTDTQYF TGCAGTGCGCAAAAGGGGGGAAGCACAGATACGCAGTATTTT
- TRBJ1-5 TRBV9 few CASSVTDSNQPQHF TGTGCCAGCAGCGTGACAGACTCCAATCAGCCCCAGCATTTT
- TRBJ1-4 TRBV12-3/TRBV12-4 many CASSPNGGRANEKLFF TGTGCCAGCAGTCCTAATGGGGGGCGGGCTAATGAAAAACTGTTTTTT
- TRBJ2-5 TRBV11-2 medium-sized CASSLIQGSGKTQYF TGTGCCAGCAGCTTAATTCAAGGGTCTGGAAAGACCCAGTACTTC
- TRBJ2-2 TRBV11-2 many CASSLQGRGTGELFF TGTGCCAGCAGCTTACAGGGGCGCGGCACCGGGGAGCTGTTTTTT
- TRBJ1-3 TRBV9 many CASSVDGGYSGNTIYF TGTGCCAGCAGCGTAGACGGGGGTTACTCTGGAAACACCATATATTTT
TRBD1 TRBJ1-1 TRBV27 many CASSSHRGRGEAFF TGTGCCAGCAGTTCGCACAGGGGGAGAGGTGAAGCTTTCTTT
- TRBJ2-1 TRBV6-5 many CASSTGTGSLGNEQFF TGTGCCAGCAGCACAGGGACCGGATCCTTGGGCAATGAGCAGTTCTTC
TRBD1 TRBJ1-6 TRBV19 many CASSMPFPGQGYSPLHF TGTGCCAGTAGTATGCCCTTTCCGGGACAGGGCTATTCACCCCTCCACTTT
TRBD1 TRBJ1-5 TRBV19 - CASTDRAATPQHF TGTGCCAGTACGGACAGGGCTGCTACGCCCCAGCATTTT
- TRBJ2-3 TRBV12-3/TRBV12-4 - CASRVSFGPASTDTQYF TGTGCCAGCAGGGTCAGTTTCGGCCCTGCTAGCACAGATACGCAGTATTTT
TRBD2 TRBJ2-6 TRBV20-1 few CSARDGLAGSGANVLTF TGCAGTGCTAGAGACGGGCTAGCGGGCTCTGGGGCCAACGTCCTGACTTTC
- TRBJ1-5 TRBV12-3/TRBV12-4 - CASSPRQFNQPQHF TGTGCCAGCAGTCCCCGACAGTTCAATCAGCCCCAGCATTTT
- TRBJ1-5 TRBV7-2 - CASSTKTAGLSNQPQHF TGTGCCAGCAGCACAAAGACGGCAGGCCTTAGCAATCAGCCCCAGCATTTT
- TRBJ1-1 TRBV6-1 few CASSEKGNTEAFF TGTGCCAGCAGTGAAAAGGGAAACACTGAAGCTTTCTTT
TRBD1 TRBJ2-2 TRBV18 many CASSPQGAGELFF TGTGCCAGCTCACCGCAGGGGGCCGGGGAGCTGTTTTTT
- TRBJ2-7 TRBV14 few CASSQEGRYEQYF TGTGCCAGCAGCCAGGAAGGGCGCTACGAGCAGTACTTC
- TRBJ1-5 TRBV28 many CASSFRGAVQPQHF TGTGCCAGCAGTTTTCGGGGGGCTGTTCAGCCCCAGCATTTT
- TRBJ2-5 TRBV30 many CAWSVNRVGQETQYF TGTGCCTGGAGTGTAAACAGGGTGGGCCAAGAGACCCAGTACTTC
- TRBJ2-1 TRBV6-2/TRBV6-3 many CASSYSPSNEQFF TGTGCCAGCAGTTACTCCCCCAGTAATGAGCAGTTCTTC
- TRBJ1-3 TRBV5-1 - CASSLETGINTIYF TGCGCCAGCAGCTTGGAAACAGGGATAAACACCATATATTTT
- TRBJ1-2 TRBV4-3 many CASSQEGEMRYTF TGCGCCAGCAGCCAAGAAGGGGAGATGCGATACACCTTC
- TRBJ1-2 TRBV27 few CASPVRNYGYTF TGTGCCAGCCCCGTACGTAACTATGGCTACACCTTC
TRBD2 TRBJ2-7 TRBV20-1 few CSARSGRAASSEQYF TGCAGTGCTAGAAGCGGGAGGGCCGCTAGTTCCGAGCAGTACTTC
TRBD1 TRBJ2-7 TRBV27 few CASSSFGQGSHEQYF TGTGCCAGCAGTTCTTTTGGACAGGGGTCCCACGAGCAGTACTTC